These 9 T cell receptor beta chains share one sample of origin, sequenced in a study of tumor-infiltrating lymphocytes in localized non-small cell lung cancer. Method: immunoSEQ multiplex PCR; TCRdb's copy keeps in-frame clones and lacks some. This sample has around 16,000 clones, with less than 50% found just once. Sequenced: lung tumor tissue. Every receptor here comes from a human donor with non-small cell lung cancer.

This clone was observed a handful of times. The rearrangement links TRBV7-2 to TRBJ1-1; no clear D gene. Trimming took 1 base from V and 1 from J, leaving 4 bases between them. CDR1 and CDR2 from the germline V gene are SGHTA and FQGNSA. CDR3 length: 13 residues. CDR3 sequence: CASSLVANTEAFF. The CDR3 region has the DNA TGTGCCAGCAGCTTAGTTGCGAACACTGAAGCTTTCTTT.

This clone has a handful of counts. This chain connects TRBV9 to TRBJ2-5; D may be TRBD2 (5 bases). Trimming shortened V by 0 bases and J by 3 bases, and 9 bases separated the two germline ends. The V gene's germline CDR1 is SGDLS and CDR2 YYNGEE. CDR3 size: 14 residues. The CDR3 DNA sequence: TGTGCCAGCAGCGTAGGGACTGTAAAAGAGACCCAGTACTTC. Translation: CASSVGTVKETQYF.

The rearrangement joins TRBV7-9 to TRBJ1-6; 9 bases match TRBD1. CDR1 is SEHNR, CDR2 FQNEAQ, per germline (reference sequence). CDR3 length: 14 amino acids. The V and J ends lost 4 bases and 9 bases, in that order; junction bases with no gene match: 4. The CDR3 sequence is CASSSGTGSSPLHF. The CDR3 DNA follows: TGTGCCAGCAGCTCCGGGACAGGGAGTTCACCCCTCCACTTT.

This sequence joins TRBV11-1 and TRBJ1-4; 8 nucleotides align to TRBD1. The CDR3 contains 13 residues. V dropped 7 bases and J dropped 5; count of bases not matched to a gene: 3. CDR1 is SGHAT and CDR2 is FQDESV in the germline V gene (reference sequence). CDR3 bases: TGTGCCAGCAAAAGGACAGGGAATGAAAAACTGTTTTTT. Translation gives CASKRTGNEKLFF.

There are a few counts of this clone. The chain is built from TRBV7-8 and TRBJ2-7, with D possibly being TRBD2 (7 bases). V lost 4 bases, J lost 2 bases, and 12 bases lay in between. Germline V gene data show CDR1 as SGHVS and CDR2 as FQNEAQ. The CDR3 contains 14 residues. The CDR3 DNA reads as TGTGCCAGCAGCTCCTTAGGGGGGGCCTACGAGCAGTACTTC. Its protein is CASSSLGGAYEQYF.

The rearrangement links TRBV5-4 to TRBJ2-3, with unresolved D. The germline V gene encodes CDR1 SGHNT and CDR2 YYREEE (reference sequence). This CDR3 has 14 residues. Trimming stripped 4 bases from V and 1 base from J, with 10 bases between. In DNA form, the CDR3 reads TGTGCCAGCAGCCTGGAACCGGGCACAGATACGCAGTATTTT. Translating it yields CASSLEPGTDTQYF.

As regards this clone: Other nucleotide sequences from this sample produce the same CDR3. The genes are TRBV7-6 and TRBJ1-2, with 10 bases lining up with TRBD1. Looked up from germline, CDR1 is SGHVS and CDR2 is FNYEAQ. This CDR3 is built from 15 residues. The V gene end was trimmed by 6 bases and the J gene end by 4 bases; junction bases not matched to a gene: 8. The CDR3 DNA is TGTGCCAGCAGTCCTTCGGGACAGGGGTCCTATGGCTACACCTTC. Translation: CASSPSGQGSYGYTF.

This clone is deemed medium-sized. The gene calls are TRBV5-1 and TRBJ1-5; 9 bases are a match to TRBD1. The junction had 6 bases not matched to a gene; V was cut back by 0 bases and J by 8 bases. This CDR3 region has 15 residues. Germline V gene sequence: CDR1 SGHRS, CDR2 YFSETQ. CDR3: CASSLGQGVWEPQHF. CDR3 nucleotides: TGCGCCAGCAGCTTGGGACAGGGGGTATGGGAGCCCCAGCATTTT.

The rearrangement uses TRBV27 and TRBJ2-4, with 9 bases aligning to TRBD1. V lost 5 bases to trimming and J lost 6 bases; unmatched junction nucleotides: 11. The CDR3 spans 16 residues. Looked up from germline, CDR1 is MNHEY and CDR2 is SMNVEV (reference sequence). CDR3 nucleotide sequence: TGTGCCAGCAGTCGGACGCCCGGGACAGGGCGAAACATTCAGTACTTC. The encoded protein is CASSRTPGTGRNIQYF.